The table lists the clone carrying this T cell receptor beta chain with a few counts. Expressed TCRB transcripts were sequenced, since all the RNA that had been isolated was reverse transcribed. The method was immunoSEQ multiplex PCR; TCRdb's version includes in-frame clones alone and lacks a portion of them. The table lists 900,000 or so clones, about a sixth of them singletons. This entry belongs to a study of beta chain features in type 1 diabetes. This CDR3 region has 15 residues. The V end lost 1 base, the J end lost 2 bases, and 10 bases lay between the germline ends. Germline V gene lookup returns CDR1 SGDLS and CDR2 YYNGEE. Sort purity for all populations was recorded as exceeding 98%.

The chain links TRBV9 to TRBJ2-1; D ambiguous. The sequenced sample consisted of naive CD4+ T cells from blood. The clonotype comes from a woman aged 18-29 years in good health. The CDR3 protein is CASSVSSPPYNEQFF. CDR3 sequence (DNA): TGTGCCAGCAGCGTAAGCAGCCCCCCCTACAATGAGCAGTTCTTC.